In its sample, the clone carrying this T cell receptor beta chain was seen many times. As yet, its antigen is unknown. The data originate from a study of blood T cells in healthy people across ages. Study summary: Researchers report that template switching captured about one barcoded beta molecule per two T cells.

Primers used in a second PCR of about 6 to 11 cycles were a sample-barcoded 5' primer and a J-beta primer mix. Each of the samples gave a minimum of 2.5 million paired-end reads that contained CDR3. Each CDR3 protein is one row after TCRdb ran MiXCR on the 5' RACE reads. The sample contains 600,000 to 800,000 distinct CDR3 sequences, approximately 52% of which appear only once. Germline V gives CDR1 SGHVS, CDR2 FQNEAQ. V dropped 1 base and J dropped 4 bases, with 7 bases sitting between them. The CDR3 covers 13 residues. Each donor had ten milliliters of peripheral blood drawn. Study-wide points: A strong correlation between TCR beta diversity and naive T cell percentage was seen.

This receptor was taken from an elderly woman in good health. V usage is TRBV7-8 and J usage is TRBJ1-2, with unresolved D. Source material: blood. CDR3 nucleotide sequence: TGTGCCAGCAGCTTAGGTGAGGTCTATGGCTACACCTTC. Translated, it gives CASSLGEVYGYTF. Variable domain in full (rest from reference TRBV7-8 and TRBJ1-2): GAGVSQSPRYKVAKRGQDVALRCDPISGHVSLFWYQQALGQGPEFLTYFQNEAQLDKSGLPSDRFFAERPEGSVSTLKIQRTQQEDSAVYLCASSLGEVYGYTFGSGTRLTVV.